This T cell receptor (beta chain) originates from a study of identical twins. Study-wide results and caveats: The abundant beta clonotypes from cord blood had fewer insertions, and memory repertoires had none of this.

The sample holds a few counts of this clonotype. The antigen is unknown. Germline V lookup: CDR1 SGDLS, CDR2 YYNGEE. The CDR3 is made up of 15 amino acids. Trimming pared 0 bases from V and 2 bases from J, leaving 9 bases between. A template switching step contributed a universal primer site, while unique molecular identifiers were present in the cDNA. A single record per CDR3 protein comes from TCRdb applying MiXCR to the 5' RACE reads. The data contain some 730,000 distinct CDR3 sequences, about 20% of them singletons. These data also formed part of another study, on T cells expressing NK-cell markers. That source reports: Seven of the eight sequenced donors were HCMV-seropositive; one was seronegative. In several donors, these clonotypes also led the CD3+CD56-NKG2C+ fraction.

J is TRBJ2-1 and V is TRBV9; D is possibly TRBD2 (6 bases). The sequencing sample was made of PBMCs. The receptor was derived from a woman aged 18-30 years in good health. As DNA, the CDR3 is TGTGCCAGCAGCGTAGTCGGGGGAACCTACAATGAGCAGTTCTTC. Its translation is CASSVVGGTYNEQFF.